Each of the 21 T cell receptor beta chains below was sequenced from the same sample in a study of T-cell reconstitution after alpha-beta-depleted transplantation in children. Construction of the TCRbeta library involved unique molecular identifiers. MiXCR, applied by TCRdb to the PCR reads, yields one record per CDR3 protein. Counted here are around 80,000 distinct CDR3 sequences, 15% to 20% occurring once; the ten biggest clones make up approximately 51%. This specimen consisted of PBMCs, mostly from graft donor cells, obtained 360 days after TCRalphabeta/CD19-depleted stem cell transplant. These TCRs come from a male patient between 2 and 9 years old who had a stem cell transplant for acute lymphoblastic leukemia, so the T cells may come from the graft donor.

This clonotype was counted a few times. The genes are TRBV6-5 and TRBJ2-3; tentative D call: TRBD1 (5 bases). Germline assignment: CDR1 MNHEY and CDR2 SVGAGI. This CDR3 is 15 amino acids long. Trimming pared 4 bases from V and 1 base from J, leaving 12 bases between. The CDR3 spells CASSLPQGGTDTQYF. In DNA form, the CDR3 reads TGTGCCAGCAGTTTACCGCAGGGCGGCACAGATACGCAGTATTTT.

The chain is built from TRBV7-9 and TRBJ1-1; possibly TRBD1 for D (5 bases). The V end was cut by 2 bases, the J end by 8 bases, with 12 bases between. Germline-derived CDR1 and CDR2 are SEHNR and FQNEAQ (reference sequence). The CDR3 has 13 amino acids. The CDR3 DNA reads as TGTGCCAGCAGCTTACTCTGGGGCATCGAAGCTTTCTTT. The encoded protein is CASSLLWGIEAFF.

CDR3 sequence: CASRQGSYGYTF. In DNA form, the CDR3 reads TGTGCCAGCAGACAGGGCTCCTATGGCTACACCTTC. The genes are TRBV27 and TRBJ1-2, with D perhaps matching TRBD1 (6 bases). Germline CDR1 MNHEY, CDR2 SMNVEV (reference sequence). There are 12 residues in the CDR3. V lost 6 bases and J 4 bases, leaving 9 bases between the germline ends.

In this sample, this clonotype turned up a few times. The gene calls are TRBV5-1 and TRBJ2-7; no reliable D call. V dropped 1 base and J dropped 2 bases, with 10 bases sitting between them. This CDR3 comprises 14 residues. Germline V gene data show CDR1 as SGHRS and CDR2 as YFSETQ. CDR3 sequence reads: CASSLRSGAYEQYF. CDR3 DNA: TGCGCCAGCAGCTTGCGTTCCGGCGCCTACGAGCAGTACTTC.

This clonotype has more than one count but fewer than ten. The chain couples TRBV12-3 or TRBV12-4 to TRBJ2-3; D unclear. The CDR3 length is 14 residues. Trimming removed 2 bases at V and 4 bases at J, with 10 bases between. Here the CDR3 reads CASSLRMAADTQYF. The DNA of the CDR3 is TGTGCCAGCAGTTTAAGAATGGCAGCAGATACGCAGTATTTT.

V and J are TRBV7-2 and TRBJ2-5, with D tentatively TRBD1 (6 bases). Trimming took off 5 bases at V and 2 bases at J, with 15 bases between the two ends. The CDR3 is 15 residues long. CDR1 SGHTA and CDR2 FQGNSA come from the germline V gene. The DNA for the CDR3 is TGTGCCAGCAGCCCCCGCCTAGGGGGTCAAGAGACCCAGTACTTC. Translated, it gives CASSPRLGGQETQYF.

This chain joins TRBV7-9 and TRBJ2-3; 7 nucleotides line up with TRBD2. Germline loops: CDR1 SEHNR, CDR2 FQNEAQ (reference sequence). The CDR3 contains 14 residues. The DNA of the CDR3 is TGTGTCGGGCGTGGCGGGAGTTTGGCAGATACGCAGTATTTT. This encodes CVGRGGSLADTQYF.

This rearrangement joins TRBV11-2 to TRBJ2-3; D is possibly TRBD2 (6 bases). The CDR3 totals 15 residues. In germline, CDR1 is SGHAT, CDR2 FQNNGV. Trimming shortened V by 5 bases and J by 6 bases, and 18 bases separated the two germline ends. CDR3 DNA: TGTGCCAGCAGCCCCTTAGCGGACTCCATCGATACGCAGTATTTT. Encoded protein: CASSPLADSIDTQYF.

This clonotype appeared once. The chain is built from TRBV5-6 and TRBJ2-3; D is unclear. The CDR3 extends over 15 amino acids. CDR1 and CDR2 (germline): SGHDT, YYEEEE. V lost 1 base and J 0 bases, leaving 9 bases between the germline ends. Here the CDR3 reads CASSLTRGSTDTQYF. The DNA for the CDR3 is TGTGCCAGCAGCTTGACCCGAGGTAGCACAGATACGCAGTATTTT.

The chain links TRBV27 to TRBJ1-1; TRBD1 is a possible D gene (6 bases). The germline V gene has CDR1 MNHEY and CDR2 SMNVEV (reference sequence). Trimming shortened V by 1 base and J by 8 bases, and 14 bases separated the two germline ends. The CDR3 totals 14 residues. The DNA for the CDR3 is TGTGCCAGCAGTTTATTCGGGGGCGGAGGGGAAGCTTTCTTT. It yields the protein CASSLFGGGGEAFF.

This clonotype has a handful of counts. The chain uses TRBV6-5 and TRBJ2-5; no clear D. V lost 8 bases to trimming and J lost 4 bases, with 8 bases between them. Germline V gene sequence: CDR1 MNHEY, CDR2 SVGAGI. The CDR3 extends over 11 amino acids. In nucleotides, the CDR3 is TGTGCCAGCGAATGGGGAGAGACCCAGTACTTC. This encodes CASEWGETQYF.

This clonotype was found a few times. The J gene is TRBJ2-1, the V gene TRBV10-3; 9 bases map to TRBD1. The V gene's germline CDR1 is ENHRY and CDR2 SYGVKD. The CDR3 totals 14 residues. J gave up 7 bases and V 4 bases, and 5 bases lay outside the gene matches. CDR3 nucleotide sequence: TGTGCCATCAGTGGGACCGGGACAGGGAATGAGCAGTTCTTC. It encodes CAISGTGTGNEQFF.

The chain recombines TRBV29-1 with TRBJ2-7; 12 nucleotides line up with TRBD2. The CDR3 contains 13 residues. The V segment lost 1 base and the J segment 7 bases; nucleotides outside the gene matches: 2. Per germline, CDR1 SQVTM and CDR2 ANQGSEA. CDR3 region: CSVEGLAGVEQYF. CDR3 bases: TGCAGCGTTGAAGGACTAGCGGGAGTTGAGCAGTACTTC.

The chain carries TRBV7-2 and TRBJ2-7, with TRBD1 matching over 7 bases. V lost 1 base to trimming and J lost 1 base; unmatched junction nucleotides: 7. This CDR3 comprises 16 residues. Looked up from germline, CDR1 is SGHTA and CDR2 is FQGNSA. The CDR3 sequence: CASSLVATGPSYEQYF. CDR3 DNA sequence: TGTGCCAGCAGCTTAGTCGCGACAGGGCCTTCCTACGAGCAGTACTTC.

This clonotype was counted at least ten times. The V call is TRBV28, the J call TRBJ2-3, with 12 bases identical to TRBD1. V was pared by 5 bases and J by 6 bases, with 9 bases of the junction left unmatched. The CDR3 is made up of 16 amino acids. Germline CDR1 and CDR2: MDHEN and SYDVKM. The DNA for the CDR3 is TGTGCCAGCAGTCCAGGGACAGGGGGCGCCTCCGATACGCAGTATTTT. Translation: CASSPGTGGASDTQYF.

This clonotype was observed a few times. This chain uses TRBV27 with TRBJ2-3; the D is unclear. V was cut by 7 bases and J by 4 bases, with 18 bases left in between. The CDR3 loop spans 15 amino acids. Germline CDR1 reads MNHEY; CDR2 reads SMNVEV (reference sequence). CDR3 sequence (DNA): TGTGCCAGCAAATACAACGGCAACGTGGCAGATACGCAGTATTTT. The encoded protein is CASKYNGNVADTQYF.

The chain employs TRBV2 and TRBJ2-7; D is ambiguous. The CDR3 spans 13 residues. From germline, CDR1 is SNHLY and CDR2 FYNNEI. The V end was cut by 7 bases, the J end by 2 bases, with 12 bases between. CDR3 protein: CASKALHPYEQYF. The CDR3 DNA follows: TGTGCCAGCAAGGCCCTGCACCCCTACGAGCAGTACTTC.

This rearrangement joins TRBV30 to TRBJ1-1; D might be TRBD1 (6 bases). Germline V gene lookup returns CDR1 GTSNPN and CDR2 SVGIG (reference sequence). The CDR3 runs 14 residues. The V gene lost 2 bases and the J gene lost 1 base, with 11 bases spanning the gap. The CDR3 DNA reads TGTGCCTGGAGTCTGGGGGCTACGAACACTGAAGCTTTCTTT. Translation gives CAWSLGATNTEAFF.

The rearrangement links TRBV18 to TRBJ2-7; D is possibly TRBD1 (6 bases). The V and J ends lost 5 bases and 7 bases respectively, with 12 bases between them. Germline CDR1 KGHSH, CDR2 LQKENI. This CDR3 has 12 residues. In nucleotides, the CDR3 is TGTGCCAGCTCAGCACAGGGACGGGAGCAGTACTTC. As protein: CASSAQGREQYF.

Written as DNA, the CDR3 is TGTGCCAGCAGTGCTAATGGATTAAGCTCCTACAATGAGCAGTTCTTC. It encodes CASSANGLSSYNEQFF. The chain joins TRBV6-4 to TRBJ2-1; D is uncertain. The CDR3 covers 16 residues. Germline CDR1 reads MRHNA; CDR2 reads SNTAGT. The V gene lost 4 bases and the J gene lost 0 bases, with 13 bases spanning the gap.

This clonotype came up many times. The chain combines TRBV12-3 or TRBV12-4 with TRBJ2-7, with TRBD2 identical over 15 bases. The CDR3 length is 16 residues. V was pared by 1 base and J by 2 bases, with 0 bases of the junction left unmatched. CDR3 DNA: TGTGCCAGCAGTTTAGGGACTAGCGGGAGGGCCTACGAGCAGTACTTC. Its protein is CASSLGTSGRAYEQYF.